A single sample gave rise to the 4 T cell receptor beta chains below, sequenced in a study of Graves' ophthalmopathy and Graves' hyperthyroidism. For repertoire sequencing, the TCR beta CDR3 regions were amplified from RNA transcripts. RT-PCR in the first round used HTBI primers; a second-round multiplex PCR followed. TCRdb redid the calling of the multiplex PCR reads with MiXCR, one entry per CDR3 protein. This table holds 200,000 to 250,000 distinct CDR3 sequences, around a fifth found once. The sequencing sample was made of peripheral blood. The receptors shown here come from a woman aged 45-59 years with Graves' ophthalmopathy.

This clonotype occurred many times. This rearrangement joins TRBV28 to TRBJ2-7; D is perhaps TRBD1 or TRBD2 (5 bases each). Trimming took 4 bases from V and 9 from J, leaving 19 bases between them. This CDR3 has 14 residues. Germline values: CDR1 MDHEN, CDR2 SYDVKM. DNA of the CDR3: TGTGCCAGCAGTTACCGGGACCCCCTTACAGCGCAGTACTTC. Its translation is CASSYRDPLTAQYF.

The genes are TRBV28 and TRBJ1-5; no reliable D call. This CDR3 has 13 amino acids. CDR1 is MDHEN and CDR2 is SYDVKM in the germline V gene. Trimming cost V 3 bases and J 4 bases, with 7 bases left between them. CDR3 in amino acids: CASSFFRNQPQHF. The DNA for the CDR3 is TGTGCCAGCAGTTTCTTCAGGAATCAGCCCCAGCATTTT.

This clonotype was seen ten or more times. J is TRBJ2-7 and V is TRBV20-1; possible D gene TRBD1, 6 bases. Germline V gene data show CDR1 as DFQATT and CDR2 as SNEGSKA (reference sequence). V gave up 4 bases and J gave up 0 bases, with 13 bases separating them. CDR3 size: 14 residues. In nucleotides, the CDR3 is TGCAGTGCTACGGATCTGGGGGCCTCCTACGAGCAGTACTTC. It encodes CSATDLGASYEQYF.

This clonotype was seen ten or more times. This chain uses TRBV24-1 with TRBJ1-1; a weak D match, TRBD1 (5 bases). CDR3 length equals 15 residues. Germline values: CDR1 KGHDR, CDR2 SFDVKD. V was trimmed by 2 bases and J by 5 bases, leaving 14 bases between them. CDR3: CATSDSGAGDTEAFF. CDR3 bases: TGTGCCACCAGTGATTCTGGGGCGGGGGATACTGAAGCTTTCTTT.